The rows below give T cell receptor beta chains drawn from one sample of a study of technical replicates of blood from a handful of donors. TCRdb's table, derived via immunoSEQ multiplex PCR, lists solely in-frame clones and lacks some. Among 68,000 or so clones listed, 95% to 97% were seen once. The sample was T cells isolated from PBMCs. These receptor sequences come from a human donor in good health. Each CDR3 is given with its conserved first and last residue. The D gene is left open where the match is weak. Clone size, where shown, is once, few, many, or a class for clones that have expanded.

NA TRBJ1-1 TRBV2 NA TGTGCCAGCACTCTAGGAGGAAACACTGAAGCTTTCTTT CASTLGGNTEAFF
TRBD2 TRBJ2-5 TRBV9 NA TGTGCCAGCAGCGTAGCGGGGACTAGCTTCATAGAGACCCAGTACTTC CASSVAGTSFIETQYF
NA TRBJ1-2 TRBV6-1 NA TGTGCCAGCAACTCCCTTAAACCTAGCTACACCTTC CASNSLKPSYTF
NA TRBJ1-2 TRBV6-1 NA TGTGCCAGCACCTGGACAGTTAACTATGGCTACACCTTC CASTWTVNYGYTF
TRBD2 TRBJ2-1 TRBV4-2 once TGTGCCAGCGATCATACCTCAGCGGGAGTGGGAAATGAGCAGTTCTTC CASDHTSAGVGNEQFF
TRBD2 TRBJ2-2 TRBV5-1 NA TGCGCCAGCAGCATGGGACTAGCGGGAGGGCCGAACACCGGGGAGCTGTTTTTT CASSMGLAGGPNTGELFF
TRBD1 TRBJ1-2 TRBV30 NA TGTGCCTGGACTCTGACAGGGGGCTACTATGGCTACACCTTC CAWTLTGGYYGYTF
NA TRBJ1-2 TRBV11-2 NA TGTGCCAGCAGCTTAGGGGGGCAGGATGCTAACTATGGCTACACCTTC CASSLGGQDANYGYTF
NA TRBJ1-1 TRBV28 NA TGTGCCAGCAGGACTGCCATGAACACTGAAGCTTTCTTT CASRTAMNTEAFF
TRBD2 TRBJ2-5 TRBV7-6 NA TGTGCCAGCAGCTTAGGAATAGCGGGAGGCCAAGAGACCCAGTACTTC CASSLGIAGGQETQYF
TRBD2 TRBJ2-3 TRBV11-2 NA TGTGCCAGCAGCCCACGGACTAGCGGGGGCGTAGATACGCAGTATTTT CASSPRTSGGVDTQYF
NA TRBJ1-4 TRBV18 NA TGTGCCAGCTCACCTTCGAAGGGGTTAGATGAAAAACTGTTTTTT CASSPSKGLDEKLFF
NA TRBJ2-1 TRBV4-2 NA TGTGCCAGCAGCCAAGTAAAACCGGGAAACGATGAGCAGTTCTTC CASSQVKPGNDEQFF
NA TRBJ1-1 TRBV10-1 NA TGCGCCAGCAGTGACGGGGGTACTGAAGCTTTCTTT CASSDGGTEAFF
NA TRBJ1-1 TRBV5-5 NA TGTGCCAGCGGTGATACAGGGTTGGGGAGTGAAGCTTTCTTT CASGDTGLGSEAFF
NA TRBJ2-7 TRBV30 NA TGTGCCTGGAGTCCCCGTCCCTACGAGCAGTACTTC CAWSPRPYEQYF
NA TRBJ1-1 TRBV7-2 NA TGTGCCAGCAGCCTAGATCAGGGGACTGAAGCTTTCTTT CASSLDQGTEAFF
NA TRBJ1-1 TRBV6-1 NA TGTGCCAGCAGTGAAAGTACAGGGTTAGGAATGTTGATCTTT CASSESTGLGMLIF
NA TRBJ2-1 TRBV4-2 once TGTGCCAGCAGCCAAAGCTATGAGCAGTTCTTC CASSQSYEQFF
NA TRBJ2-1 TRBV5-1 NA TGCGCCAGCAGCAGGAGTGGGGGCGGGGAGCAGTTCTTC CASSRSGGGEQFF
NA TRBJ1-1 TRBV20-1 NA TGCAGTGTTGTCAGGAACACTGAAGCTTTCTTT CSVVRNTEAFF
TRBD1 TRBJ1-5 TRBV28 NA TGTGCCAGCAGGCGCACAGGGGCTGGCAATCAGCCCCAGCATTTT CASRRTGAGNQPQHF
NA TRBJ2-7 TRBV19 NA TGTGCCAGTAGTATAGATCCAGGGGACGAGCAGTACTTC CASSIDPGDEQYF
NA TRBJ2-3 TRBV2 NA TGTGCCAGCAGTATGGACTCCCTCCCAGATACGCAGTATTTT CASSMDSLPDTQYF
NA TRBJ2-1 TRBV6-5 NA TGTGCCAGCAGTAGGTCTTCGGAGAATGAGCAGTTCTTC CASSRSSENEQFF
NA TRBJ2-1 TRBV7-9 NA TGTGCCAGCAGCGCAACCCCAAGGGAGAGATCCTACAATGAGCAGTTCTTC CASSATPRERSYNEQFF
NA TRBJ2-2 TRBV7-6 NA TGTGCCAGCAGCTTAGCGGTCAGGGCCACCGGGGAGCTGTTTTTT CASSLAVRATGELFF
NA TRBJ2-4 TRBV27 NA TGTGCCAGCAGTTTATCGGGCGGGGTAGCCAAAAACATTCAGTACTTC CASSLSGGVAKNIQYF
TRBD1 TRBJ2-7 TRBV23-1 once TGCGCCAGCACCTCAAGGGACAGCAGCCTCTCCTACGAGCAGTACTTC CASTSRDSSLSYEQYF
NA TRBJ2-3 TRBV9 once TGTGCCAGCAGCGTAGCAGGTGGCAGGGGAAGCACAGATACGCAGTATTTT CASSVAGGRGSTDTQYF
NA TRBJ1-2 TRBV11-2 NA TGTGCCAGCAGCTCGATCAGGTTCTATGGCTACACCTTC CASSSIRFYGYTF
NA TRBJ1-1 TRBV30 NA TGTGCCTGGGCAAGGGCCATCCGCGAGGGCACTGAAGCTTTCTTT CAWARAIREGTEAFF
TRBD1 TRBJ1-1 TRBV10-3 NA TGTGCCATCAGCGACAGGGCCATGACTGAAGCTTTCTTT CAISDRAMTEAFF
TRBD1 TRBJ1-1 TRBV7-9 once TGTGCCAGCAGCACACGACAGGGGGAAGCTTTCTTT CASSTRQGEAFF